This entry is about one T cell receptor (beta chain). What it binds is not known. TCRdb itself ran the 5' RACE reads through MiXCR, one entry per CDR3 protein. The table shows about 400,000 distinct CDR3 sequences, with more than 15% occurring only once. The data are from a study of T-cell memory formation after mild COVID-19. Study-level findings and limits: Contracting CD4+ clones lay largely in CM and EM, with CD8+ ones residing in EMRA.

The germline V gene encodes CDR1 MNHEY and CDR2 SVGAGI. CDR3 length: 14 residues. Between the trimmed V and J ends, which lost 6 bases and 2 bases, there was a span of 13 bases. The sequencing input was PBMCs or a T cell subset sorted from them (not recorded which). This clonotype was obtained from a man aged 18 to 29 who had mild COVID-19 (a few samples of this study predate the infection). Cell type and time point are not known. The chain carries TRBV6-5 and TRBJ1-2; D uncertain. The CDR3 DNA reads TGTGCCAGCAGCCTCACATTAAAGAACTATGGCTACACCTTC. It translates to CASSLTLKNYGYTF.